This T cell receptor (beta chain) was sequenced during a study of blood T cell repertoires in COVID-19. As for the study in general: PBMCs, B-cell-depleted T cells, or T cells were the source of the cDNA or gDNA that made up the material.

In the authors' methods: It was from reference gene primer amplification that nucleated cell counts were estimated. Repertoires were generated with immunoSEQ multiplex PCR, while TCRdb's copy carries only in-frame clones and drops some. V and J calls and clone size are copied from that table; D and trimming were computed from the DNA. The data hold about 210,000 clones, with less than 90% observed a single time. V was clipped by 0 bases and J by 5 bases, with 4 bases between them. Looked up from germline, CDR1 is SGDLS and CDR2 is YYNGEE. CDR3 length: 12 amino acids. This receptor was obtained from a woman in her 70s with acute or convalescent COVID-19. V gene TRBV9 combines with J gene TRBJ2-3; D uncertain. The specimen sequenced was peripheral blood. Here the CDR3 reads CASSVGRDTQYF. The CDR3 DNA is TGTGCCAGCAGCGTAGGTAGAGATACGCAGTATTTT.